The entry below gives a single T cell receptor beta chain sequence along with its context. V lost 4 bases, J lost 1 base, and 11 bases stayed unmatched. CDR1 is SGHRS, CDR2 YFSETQ, per germline. The CDR3 contains 19 residues. The sample belongs to a study of shared clonotypes between healthy human individuals. Measured with immunoSEQ multiplex PCR; TCRdb has only the in-frame clones, and not every one. The sample has around 750,000 clones, around 67% seen once. The clonotype comes from a woman in her 30s in good health. The V gene is TRBV5-1, the J gene TRBJ2-6; 10 bases map to TRBD1. The source material was memory CD4+ T cells sorted from blood. The subset is: CD45RA-negative fraction. The DNA for the CDR3 is TGCGCCAGCAGCCAGACTAAGACAGGGGGCGCGTCTGGGGCCAACGTCCTGACTTTC. Residues: CASSQTKTGGASGANVLTF.